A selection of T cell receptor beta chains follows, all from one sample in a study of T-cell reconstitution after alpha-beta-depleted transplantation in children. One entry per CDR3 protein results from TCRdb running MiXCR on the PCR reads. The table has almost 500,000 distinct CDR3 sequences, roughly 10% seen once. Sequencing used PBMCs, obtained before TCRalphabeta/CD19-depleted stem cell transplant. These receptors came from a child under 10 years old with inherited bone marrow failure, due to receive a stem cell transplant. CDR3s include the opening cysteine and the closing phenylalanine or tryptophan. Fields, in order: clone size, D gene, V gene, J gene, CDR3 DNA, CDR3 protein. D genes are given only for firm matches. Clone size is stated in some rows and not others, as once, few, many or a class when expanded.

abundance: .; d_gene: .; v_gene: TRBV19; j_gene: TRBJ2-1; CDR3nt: TGTGCCAGTAGTATGGACCGGTACAATGAGCAGTTCTTC; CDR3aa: CASSMDRYNEQFF
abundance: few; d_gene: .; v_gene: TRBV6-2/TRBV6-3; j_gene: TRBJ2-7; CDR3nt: TGTGCCAGCAGTTACTCGGCGGCAGGGACCTACGAGCAGTACTTC; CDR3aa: CASSYSAAGTYEQYF
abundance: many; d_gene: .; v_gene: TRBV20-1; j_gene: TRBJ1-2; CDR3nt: TGCAGTGCTAGAGATCGGGCCCTGAAGGCCGATCTTCTTAACTATGGCTACACCTTC; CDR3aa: CSARDRALKADLLNYGYTF
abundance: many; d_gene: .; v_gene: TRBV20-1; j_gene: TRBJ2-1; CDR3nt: TGCAGTGCTAGAGAGTCATCACGGCCCGTTGAGCAGTTCTTC; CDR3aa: CSARESSRPVEQFF
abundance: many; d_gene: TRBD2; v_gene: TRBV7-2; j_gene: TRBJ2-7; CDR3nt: TGTGCCAGCAGCTTAGTGGTTAGCGGGCCTACCGCCGAGCAGTACTTC; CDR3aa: CASSLVVSGPTAEQYF
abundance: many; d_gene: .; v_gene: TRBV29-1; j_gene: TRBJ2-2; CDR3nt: TGCAGCGTCGGACGGGACCTCAACACCGGGGAGCTGTTTTTT; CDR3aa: CSVGRDLNTGELFF
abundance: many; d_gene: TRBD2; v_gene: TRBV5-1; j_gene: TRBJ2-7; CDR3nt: TGCGCCAGCAGCTGGAATGTAGCGGGAGACGTAGACGAGCAGTACTTC; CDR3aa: CASSWNVAGDVDEQYF
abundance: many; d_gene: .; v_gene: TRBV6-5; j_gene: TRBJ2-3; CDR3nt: TGTGCCAGCAGCACACGACCGGAGTCAGATACGCAGTATTTT; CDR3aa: CASSTRPESDTQYF
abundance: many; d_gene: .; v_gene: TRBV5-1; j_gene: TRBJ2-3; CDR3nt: TGCGCCAGCAGCTCAGCAGGCACAGATACGCAGTATTTT; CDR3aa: CASSSAGTDTQYF
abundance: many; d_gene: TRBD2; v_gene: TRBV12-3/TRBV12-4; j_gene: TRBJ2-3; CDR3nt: TGTGCCAGCAGTAATAGCGGGAGGATAAGAACAGATACGCAGTATTTT; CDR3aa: CASSNSGRIRTDTQYF
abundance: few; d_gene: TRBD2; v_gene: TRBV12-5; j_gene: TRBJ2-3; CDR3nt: TGTGCTAGTGCCTCGGGACTAGCGGGGACAGATACGCAGTATTTT; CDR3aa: CASASGLAGTDTQYF
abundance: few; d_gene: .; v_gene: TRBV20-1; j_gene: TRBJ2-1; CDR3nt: TGCAGTGCTGATGACAGGCCTGAGGTGGATGAGCAGTTCTTC; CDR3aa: CSADDRPEVDEQFF
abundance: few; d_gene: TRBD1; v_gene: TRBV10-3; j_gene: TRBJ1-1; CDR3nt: TGTGCCAGCGGGACAGGGGGGGCCCTAGGCACTGAAGCTTTCTTT; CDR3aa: CASGTGGALGTEAFF
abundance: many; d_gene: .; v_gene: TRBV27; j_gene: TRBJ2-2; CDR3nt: TGTGCCAGCAGTTTAGCCGGGACGGTCACCGGGGAGCTGTTTTTT; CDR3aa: CASSLAGTVTGELFF
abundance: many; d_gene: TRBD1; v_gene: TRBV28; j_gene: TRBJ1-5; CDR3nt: TGTGCCAGCAGTTTCCGACAGGGCTATCAGCCCCAGCATTTT; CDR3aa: CASSFRQGYQPQHF
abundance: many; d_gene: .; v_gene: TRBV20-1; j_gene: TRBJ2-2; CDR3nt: TGCAGTGCTAGAGATTCGGCCGATACCGGGGAGCTGTTTTTT; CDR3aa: CSARDSADTGELFF
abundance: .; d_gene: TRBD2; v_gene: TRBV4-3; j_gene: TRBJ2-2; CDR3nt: TGCGCCAGCAGCCAACGTCGGCTAGCGGGCCGTCTCACCGGGGAGCTGTTTTTT; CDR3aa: CASSQRRLAGRLTGELFF
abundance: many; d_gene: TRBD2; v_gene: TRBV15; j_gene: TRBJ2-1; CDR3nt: TGTGCCACCAGCGGCCTAGCGGGGACAGCCTACAATGAGCAGTTCTTC; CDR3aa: CATSGLAGTAYNEQFF
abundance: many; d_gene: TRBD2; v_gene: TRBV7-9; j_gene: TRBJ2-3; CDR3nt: TGTGCCAGCACCATTACTAGCGGGAGAACAGATACGCAGTATTTT; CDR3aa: CASTITSGRTDTQYF
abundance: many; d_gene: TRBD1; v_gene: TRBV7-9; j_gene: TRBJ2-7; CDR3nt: TGTGCCAGCAGCCCGCCCCCGGGACAGGGGACCTACGAGCAGTACTTC; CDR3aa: CASSPPPGQGTYEQYF
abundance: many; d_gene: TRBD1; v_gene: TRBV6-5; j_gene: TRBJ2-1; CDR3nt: TGTGCCAGCAGTTACCGCGGGACAGGGCGGATCCACAATGAGCAGTTCTTC; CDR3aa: CASSYRGTGRIHNEQFF
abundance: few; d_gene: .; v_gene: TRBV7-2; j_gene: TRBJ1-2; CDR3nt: TGTGCCAGCAGCGCGCGGACGAATTATGGCTACACCTTC; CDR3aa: CASSARTNYGYTF
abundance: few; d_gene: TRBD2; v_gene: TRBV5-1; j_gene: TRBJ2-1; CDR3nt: TGCGCCAGCAGCTTGGTTGGTCGCGGGCTAGCGGGAACGGATGAGCAGTTCTTC; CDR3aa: CASSLVGRGLAGTDEQFF
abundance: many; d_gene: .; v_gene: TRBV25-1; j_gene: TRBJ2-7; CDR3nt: TGTGCCAGCAGTGAGCCGGGAATGTACGAGCAGTACTTC; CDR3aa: CASSEPGMYEQYF
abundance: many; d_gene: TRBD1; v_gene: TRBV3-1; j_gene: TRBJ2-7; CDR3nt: TGTGCCAGCAGCCAAGTATCCGGGACAGGGACGGAGGAGCAGTACTTC; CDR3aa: CASSQVSGTGTEEQYF
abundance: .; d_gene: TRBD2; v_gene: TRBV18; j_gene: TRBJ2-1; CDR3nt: TGTGCCAGCTCACCTATAGCGGGAGGGCCGTACAATGAGCAGTTCTTC; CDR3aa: CASSPIAGGPYNEQFF
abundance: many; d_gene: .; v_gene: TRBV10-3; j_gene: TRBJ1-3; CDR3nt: TGTGCCAACTCGGCGGGGACGGGAAACACCATATATTTT; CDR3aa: CANSAGTGNTIYF